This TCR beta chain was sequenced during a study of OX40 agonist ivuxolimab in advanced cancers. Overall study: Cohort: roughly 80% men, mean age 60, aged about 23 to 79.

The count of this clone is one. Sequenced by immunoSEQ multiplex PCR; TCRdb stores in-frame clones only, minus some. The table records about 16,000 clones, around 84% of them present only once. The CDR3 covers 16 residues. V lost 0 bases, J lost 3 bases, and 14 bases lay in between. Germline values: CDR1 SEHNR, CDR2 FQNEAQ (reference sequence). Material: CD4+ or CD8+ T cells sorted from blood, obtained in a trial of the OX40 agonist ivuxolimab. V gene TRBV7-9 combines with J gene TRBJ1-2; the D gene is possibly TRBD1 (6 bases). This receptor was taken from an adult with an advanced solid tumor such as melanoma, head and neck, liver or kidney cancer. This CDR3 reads CASSLAQGRGDYGYTF. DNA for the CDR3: TGTGCCAGCAGCTTAGCGCAGGGCAGGGGTGACTATGGCTACACCTTC.